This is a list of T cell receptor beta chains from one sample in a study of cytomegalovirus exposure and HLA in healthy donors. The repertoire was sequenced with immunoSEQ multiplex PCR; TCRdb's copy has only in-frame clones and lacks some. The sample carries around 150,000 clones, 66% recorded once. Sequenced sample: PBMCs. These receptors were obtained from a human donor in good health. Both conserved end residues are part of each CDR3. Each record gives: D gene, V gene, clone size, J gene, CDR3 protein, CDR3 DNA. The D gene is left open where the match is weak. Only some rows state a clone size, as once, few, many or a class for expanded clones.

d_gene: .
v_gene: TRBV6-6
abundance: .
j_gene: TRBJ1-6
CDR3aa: CASREPGFRASPLHF
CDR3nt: TGTGCCAGCAGGGAGCCGGGATTTAGGGCTTCACCCCTCCACTTT

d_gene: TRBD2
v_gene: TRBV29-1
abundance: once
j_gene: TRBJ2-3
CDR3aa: CSAELALAGADTQYF
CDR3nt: TGCAGCGCTGAATTGGCTCTAGCGGGAGCAGATACGCAGTATTTT

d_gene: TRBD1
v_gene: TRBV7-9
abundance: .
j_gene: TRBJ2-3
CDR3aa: CASSLGTGPSTDTQYF
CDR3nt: TGTGCCAGCAGCTTAGGGACAGGGCCTAGCACAGATACGCAGTATTTT

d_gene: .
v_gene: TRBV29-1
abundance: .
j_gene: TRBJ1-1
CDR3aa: CSVALNTEAFF
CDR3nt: TGCAGCGTTGCTCTTAACACTGAAGCTTTCTTT

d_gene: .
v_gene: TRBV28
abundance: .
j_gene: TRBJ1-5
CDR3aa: CASGSGDQPQHF
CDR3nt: TGTGCCAGCGGATCGGGTGACCAGCCCCAGCATTTT

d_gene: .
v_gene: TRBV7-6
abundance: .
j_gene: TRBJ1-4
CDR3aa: CASSLGLQTNEKLFF
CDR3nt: TGTGCCAGCAGCTTAGGGCTTCAAACTAATGAAAAACTGTTTTTT

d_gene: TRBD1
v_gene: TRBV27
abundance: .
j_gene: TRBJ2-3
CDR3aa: CASRPGQGEYTQYF
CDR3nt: TGTGCCAGCAGGCCGGGACAGGGTGAATATACGCAGTATTTT

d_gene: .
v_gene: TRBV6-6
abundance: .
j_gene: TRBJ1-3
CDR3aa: CASSTQGSTIYF
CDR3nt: TGTGCCAGCAGTACGCAGGGAAGCACCATATATTTT

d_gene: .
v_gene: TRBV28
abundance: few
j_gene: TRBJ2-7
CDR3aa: CATRTKESYEQYF
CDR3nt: TGTGCCACCAGGACAAAAGAATCCTACGAGCAGTACTTC

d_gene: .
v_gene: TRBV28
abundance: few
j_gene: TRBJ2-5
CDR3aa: CASSPDRTQETQYF
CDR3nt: TGTGCCAGCAGCCCAGACAGGACCCAAGAGACCCAGTACTTC

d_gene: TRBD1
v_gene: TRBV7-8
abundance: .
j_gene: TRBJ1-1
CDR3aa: CASSLAAPPGGEAFF
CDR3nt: TGTGCCAGCAGCTTAGCGGCCCCCCCAGGGGGTGAAGCTTTCTTT

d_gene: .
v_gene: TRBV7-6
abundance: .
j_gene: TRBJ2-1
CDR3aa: CASSLGDNEQFF
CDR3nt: TGTGCCAGCAGCTTAGGCGACAATGAGCAGTTCTTC

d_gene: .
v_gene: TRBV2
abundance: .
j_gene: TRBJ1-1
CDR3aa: CASSGRSGNTEAFF
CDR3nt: TGTGCCAGCAGTGGGCGGAGCGGGAACACTGAAGCTTTCTTT

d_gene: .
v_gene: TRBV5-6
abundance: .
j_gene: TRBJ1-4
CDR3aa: CASSHSRVEKLFF
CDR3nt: TGTGCCAGCAGCCATAGCCGGGTGGAAAAACTGTTTTTT

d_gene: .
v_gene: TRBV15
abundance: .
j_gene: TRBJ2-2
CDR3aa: CATSRDSAGVTGELFF
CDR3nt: TGTGCCACCAGCAGAGATTCGGCGGGCGTCACCGGGGAGCTGTTTTTT

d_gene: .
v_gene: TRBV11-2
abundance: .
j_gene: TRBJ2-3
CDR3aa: CASSLEVTAGGQYF
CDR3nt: TGTGCCAGCAGCTTAGAAGTGACTGCGGGCGGGCAGTATTTT

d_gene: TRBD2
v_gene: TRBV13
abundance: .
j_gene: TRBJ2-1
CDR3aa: CASSWTRTSWSSYNEQFF
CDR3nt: TGTGCCAGCAGCTGGACCCGGACTAGCTGGTCCTCCTACAATGAGCAGTTCTTC

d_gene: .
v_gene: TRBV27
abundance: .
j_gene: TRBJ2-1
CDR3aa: CASSLSQAPYNEQFF
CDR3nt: TGTGCCAGCAGTTTGTCACAGGCTCCGTACAATGAGCAGTTCTTC

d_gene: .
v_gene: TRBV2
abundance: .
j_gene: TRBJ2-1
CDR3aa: CASNKLRTYNEQFF
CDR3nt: TGTGCCAGCAATAAGTTGCGGACCTACAATGAGCAGTTCTTC